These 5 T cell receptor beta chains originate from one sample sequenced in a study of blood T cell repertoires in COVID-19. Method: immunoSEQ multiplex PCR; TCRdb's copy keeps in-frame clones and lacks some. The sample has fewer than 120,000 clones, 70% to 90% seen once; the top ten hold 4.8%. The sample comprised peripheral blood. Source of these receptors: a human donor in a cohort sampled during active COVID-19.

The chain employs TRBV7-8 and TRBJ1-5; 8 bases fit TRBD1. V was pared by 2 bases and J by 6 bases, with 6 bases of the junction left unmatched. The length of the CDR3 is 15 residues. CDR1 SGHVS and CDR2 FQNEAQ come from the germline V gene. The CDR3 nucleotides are TGTGCCAGCAGCTTATCGGACAGGGCGGGTCAGCCCCAGCATTTT. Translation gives CASSLSDRAGQPQHF.

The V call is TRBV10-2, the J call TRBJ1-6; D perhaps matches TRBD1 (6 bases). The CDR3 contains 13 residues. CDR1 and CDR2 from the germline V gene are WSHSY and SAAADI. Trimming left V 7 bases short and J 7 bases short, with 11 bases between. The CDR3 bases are TGCGCCAGCAATGACAGGCTCAATTCACCCCTCCACTTT. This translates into CASNDRLNSPLHF.

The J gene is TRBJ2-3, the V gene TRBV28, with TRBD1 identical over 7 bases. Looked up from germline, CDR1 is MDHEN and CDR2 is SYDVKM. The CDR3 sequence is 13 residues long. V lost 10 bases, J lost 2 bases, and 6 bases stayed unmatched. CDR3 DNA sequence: TGTGCCACTAGGGACAGCAACACAGATACGCAGTATTTT. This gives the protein CATRDSNTDTQYF.

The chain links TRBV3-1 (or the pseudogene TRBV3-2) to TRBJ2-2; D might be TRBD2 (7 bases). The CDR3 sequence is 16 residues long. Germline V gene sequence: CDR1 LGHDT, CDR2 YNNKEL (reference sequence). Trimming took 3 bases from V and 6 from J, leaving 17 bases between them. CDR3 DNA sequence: TGTGCCAGCAGCCACGGCAGACTAGCAGGGGCCGGGGAGCTGTTTTTT. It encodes CASSHGRLAGAGELFF.

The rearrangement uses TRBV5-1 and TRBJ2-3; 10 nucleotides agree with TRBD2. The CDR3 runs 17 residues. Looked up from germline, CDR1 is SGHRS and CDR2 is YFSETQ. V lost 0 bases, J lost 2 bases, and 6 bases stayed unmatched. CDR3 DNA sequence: TGCGCCAGCAGCTTGGGCCCAGCGGGGGGGTCCACAGATACGCAGTATTTT. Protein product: CASSLGPAGGSTDTQYF.